A single sample gave rise to the 20 T cell receptor beta chains below, sequenced in a study of T cells in Graves' hyperthyroidism and ophthalmopathy. Using RNA transcripts as the source, TCR beta CDR3 regions were amplified. Carried out on the TCR CDR3, a first-round RT-PCR used the HTBI primer set. TCRdb re-analysed the multiplex PCR reads in MiXCR, keeping a single row per CDR3 protein. The table shows 600,000 to 800,000 distinct CDR3 sequences, with over 35% occurring only once. Sequenced: blood. These receptors originate from a woman aged 40 to 50 with Graves' hyperthyroidism.

The CDR3 spells CSVGVLSGNTIYF. DNA for the CDR3: TGCAGCGTCGGGGTATTGAGTGGAAACACCATATATTTT. The V call is TRBV29-1, the J call TRBJ1-3, with D hard to call. Looked up from germline, CDR1 is SQVTM and CDR2 is ANQGSEA. This CDR3 is 13 amino acids long. V lost 6 bases and J 3 bases, leaving 12 bases between the germline ends.

This clonotype was recorded many times. The J gene is TRBJ1-5, the V gene TRBV7-2; no clear D. Germline V lookup: CDR1 SGHTA, CDR2 FQGNSA. This CDR3 is 12 amino acids long. Trimming took 6 bases from V and 5 from J, leaving 8 bases between them. CDR3 region: CASSRYDQPQHF. The CDR3 DNA sequence: TGTGCCAGCAGTCGTTATGATCAGCCCCAGCATTTT.

This clonotype was seen a handful of times. This CDR3 is CASSLETGANYGYTF. DNA of the CDR3: TGTGCCAGCAGCTTGGAGACAGGGGCGAACTATGGCTACACCTTC. This chain connects TRBV5-4 to TRBJ1-2; 8 bases match TRBD1. This CDR3 is built from 15 residues. The ends lost 0 bases at V and 2 bases at J; junction bases unmatched: 3. Looked up from germline, CDR1 is SGHNT and CDR2 is YYREEE (reference sequence).

The chain uses TRBV7-6 and TRBJ2-7; 8 bases are a match to TRBD2. Germline CDR1 is SGHVS and CDR2 is FNYEAQ. V was clipped by 5 bases and J by 0 bases; unmatched bases: 9. This CDR3 is 16 amino acids long. CDR3 sequence (DNA): TGTGCCAGCAGCCCACGGGAGGGGACGAGCTCCTACGAGCAGTACTTC. Its translation is CASSPREGTSSYEQYF.

This clonotype showed up many times. This sequence joins TRBV5-1 and TRBJ2-5, with D possibly TRBD1 on 5 matching bases. The CDR3 is made up of 15 amino acids. The germline V and J ends were trimmed by 2 bases and 0 bases, with 11 bases remaining between them. The germline V gene has CDR1 SGHRS and CDR2 YFSETQ. The CDR3 is CASSFSQGYQETQYF. CDR3 bases: TGCGCCAGCAGCTTCAGCCAGGGATACCAAGAGACCCAGTACTTC.

A few counts support this clonotype. The rearrangement links TRBV7-9 to TRBJ1-1, with D uncertain. Germline loops: CDR1 SEHNR, CDR2 FQNEAQ (reference sequence). This CDR3 contains 15 residues. V was clipped by 7 bases and J by 0 bases, with 15 bases between them. The CDR3 spells CASTPRENMNTEAFF. The CDR3 DNA is TGTGCCAGCACCCCAAGAGAGAATATGAACACTGAAGCTTTCTTT. Complete variable domain (other parts from reference TRBV7-9 and TRBJ1-1): DTGVSQNPRHKITKRGQNVTFRCDPISEHNRLYWYRQTLGQGPEFLTYFQNEAQLEKSRLLSDRFSAERPKGSFSTLEIQRTEQGDSAMYLCASTPRENMNTEAFFGQGTRLTVV.

This clonotype was counted only a few times. J is TRBJ1-3 and V is TRBV28; D perhaps matches TRBD1 (6 bases). The CDR3 runs 16 residues. V was shortened by 6 bases and J by 0 bases, with 15 bases between the two germline ends. The V gene's germline CDR1 is MDHEN and CDR2 SYDVKM. CDR3: CASSKNRASSGNTIYF. The CDR3 bases are TGTGCCAGCAGCAAAAACAGGGCGAGCTCTGGAAACACCATATATTTT.

This clonotype has only a few counts. The V gene is TRBV20-1, the J gene TRBJ1-1; perhaps TRBD1 as D (5 bases). Between the trimmed V and J ends, which lost 1 base and 5 bases, there was a span of 14 bases. Germline CDR1 is DFQATT and CDR2 is SNEGSKA (reference sequence). The CDR3 has 14 residues. CDR3 amino acids: CSARAEGDGTEAFF. The DNA for the CDR3 is TGCAGTGCTAGAGCGGAAGGGGATGGGACTGAAGCTTTCTTT.

Note on this clonotype: A much larger clone lies a single base off, so this may be a read error. This sequence joins TRBV6-6 and TRBJ2-5, with D possibly TRBD2 on 5 matching bases. This CDR3 has 14 residues. Looked up from germline, CDR1 is MNHNY and CDR2 is SVGAGI (reference sequence). CDR3 in DNA: TGTGCCAGCAGCGCGATGCGCGGGCAAGAGAACCAGTACTTC. This encodes CASSAMRGQENQYF.

This clonotype occurred a few times. The J gene is TRBJ1-2, the V gene TRBV6-5; 10 bases fit TRBD1. CDR1 and CDR2 (germline): MNHEY, SVGAGI. Losses at the gene ends were 6 bases for V and 5 bases for J; bases not matched to a gene: 6. The CDR3 runs 14 residues. CDR3 nucleotides: TGTGCCAGCAGGGATGGGGACAGGGGATATGGCTACACCTTC. This encodes CASRDGDRGYGYTF.

This clonotype was recorded many times. The chain is built from TRBV4-3 and TRBJ1-1, with D unclear. Germline CDR1 and CDR2: LGHNA and YSLEER. The length of the CDR3 is 13 residues. Trimming stripped 4 bases from V and 4 bases from J, with 10 bases between. The CDR3: CASSLDSVTEAFF. For the CDR3, the DNA is TGCGCCAGCAGCCTGGACTCAGTCACTGAAGCTTTCTTT.

J is TRBJ1-2 and V is TRBV10-3; 8 nucleotides match TRBD1. The CDR3 consists of 17 residues. Germline CDR1 reads ENHRY; CDR2 reads SYGVKD. The V gene end was trimmed by 2 bases and the J gene end by 7 bases; junction bases not matched to a gene: 15. In DNA, the CDR3 is TGTGCCATCAGTGAGAAAGTGGACAGGGAGCTTGGTAGTGGCTACACCTTC. It yields the protein CAISEKVDRELGSGYTF.

This clonotype appeared many times. The chain joins TRBV7-3 to TRBJ1-4; 7 bases align to TRBD1. CDR3 size: 16 residues. Germline lookup yields CDR1 SGHTA and CDR2 FQGTGA. V shed 5 bases, J shed 7 bases, and the junction held 13 bases outside the gene matches. CDR3 in amino acids: CASSRRGGRDGEKLFF. For the CDR3, the DNA is TGTGCCAGCAGCCGCCGAGGGGGCCGAGATGGTGAAAAACTGTTTTTT.

This clonotype was seen just once. A much larger clone lies a single base off, so this may be a read error. Since no conserved phenylalanine or tryptophan closes the CDR3, a read error is the likely cause. V gene TRBV12-3 or TRBV12-4 combines with J gene TRBJ1-3; D gene unclear. V lost 6 bases, J lost 0 bases, and 12 bases lay in between. There are 15 residues in the CDR3. CDR3: CASSQQSYSGNTIYL. The CDR3 nucleotides read TGTGCCAGCAGCCAACAGAGCTACTCTGGAAACACCATATATCTT.

This clonotype came up many times. The V call is TRBV5-6, the J call TRBJ2-5; the D is unclear. Germline CDR1 SGHDT, CDR2 YYEEEE. V dropped 1 base and J dropped 0 bases, with 4 bases sitting between them. This CDR3 contains 13 residues. This CDR3 reads CASSLLDQETQYF. The CDR3 DNA sequence: TGTGCCAGCAGCTTGCTGGACCAAGAGACCCAGTACTTC.

This clonotype was seen a single time. The V and J genes are TRBV19 and TRBJ2-6; D gene unclear. Trimming took off 5 bases at V and 3 bases at J, with 17 bases between the two ends. The CDR3 covers 17 residues. Germline CDR1 is LNHDA and CDR2 is SQIVND (reference sequence). In DNA, the CDR3 is TGTGCCAGTAGTGTAGGCAGTAGTTCTTATGGGGCCAACGTCCTGACTTTC. This translates into CASSVGSSSYGANVLTF.

With respect to this clonotype: Sequence at one end of the junction differs from germline and may be a read error. The genes are TRBV9 and TRBJ1-6, with a possible D match to TRBD1 (5 bases). This CDR3 is built from 14 residues. Germline V CDR1 and CDR2: SGDLS, YYNGEE. CDR3 residues: CAGSPFQGLSPLHF. In DNA, the CDR3 is TGTGCCGGCAGCCCGTTTCAGGGATTGTCACCCCTCCACTTT.

Ten or more counts support this clonotype. The chain recombines TRBV20-1 with TRBJ1-5, with 7 bases aligning to TRBD1. This CDR3 has 12 amino acids. Per germline, CDR1 DFQATT and CDR2 SNEGSKA (reference sequence). V was clipped by 5 bases and J by 9 bases; unmatched bases: 7. In DNA, the CDR3 is TGCAGTGCTGTAGGGGGCGCCTGGCCCCAGCATTTT. It translates to CSAVGGAWPQHF.

This clonotype appeared many times. The chain recombines TRBV12-3 or TRBV12-4 with TRBJ1-2; D might be TRBD1 (5 bases). V lost 0 bases and J lost 0, with 8 bases in between. CDR3 length: 15 amino acids. The CDR3 spells CASSLATAANYGYTF. CDR3 sequence (DNA): TGTGCCAGCAGTTTAGCGACAGCTGCTAACTATGGCTACACCTTC.

V and J are TRBV3-1 and TRBJ2-7, with D unclear. The CDR3 has 14 amino acids. Looked up from germline, CDR1 is LGHDT and CDR2 is YNNKEL (reference sequence). V was trimmed by 7 bases and J by 5 bases, leaving 18 bases between them. The CDR3 spells CASTKRLVNDEQYF. The CDR3 DNA reads as TGTGCCAGCACTAAACGGCTAGTCAACGACGAGCAGTACTTC.